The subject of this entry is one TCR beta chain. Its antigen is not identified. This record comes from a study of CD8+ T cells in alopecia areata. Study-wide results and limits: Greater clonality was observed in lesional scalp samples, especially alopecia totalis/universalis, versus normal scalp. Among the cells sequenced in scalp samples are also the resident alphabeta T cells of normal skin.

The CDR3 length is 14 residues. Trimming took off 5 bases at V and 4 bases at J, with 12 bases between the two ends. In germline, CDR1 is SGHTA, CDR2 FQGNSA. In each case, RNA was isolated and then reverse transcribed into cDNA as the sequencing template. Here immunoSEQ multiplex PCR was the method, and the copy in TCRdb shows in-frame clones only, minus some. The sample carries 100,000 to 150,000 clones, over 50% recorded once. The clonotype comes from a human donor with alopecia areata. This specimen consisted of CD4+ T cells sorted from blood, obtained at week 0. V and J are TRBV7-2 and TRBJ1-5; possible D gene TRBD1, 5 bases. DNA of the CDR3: TGTGCCAGCAGCCGGGACTCAAGAAATCAGCCCCAGCATTTT. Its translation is CASSRDSRNQPQHF.